The present entry profiles one TCR beta chain with its context. The antigen is not known. Investigators spread the genomic DNA of each subset evenly over several immunoSEQ plates. Sequenced by immunoSEQ multiplex PCR; TCRdb stores in-frame clones only, minus some. This repertoire shows about 380,000 clones, just over 95% found once; its top ten account for about 0.32%. The data originate from a study of shared clonotypes between healthy human individuals. Study-wide results and limits: Clonotypes that were shared across a few donors made up around 5.5% of naive CD4 clonotypes.

Germline CDR1 reads MNHNS; CDR2 reads SASEGT. This CDR3 spans 16 amino acids. V shed 1 base, J shed 4 bases, and the junction held 3 bases outside the gene matches. Sequencing input: memory CD8+ T cells sorted from blood. Subset given: CD45RO+ cells pooled with CCR7-negative TemRA cells. The V gene is TRBV6-1, the J gene TRBJ2-1, with 11 bases identical to TRBD2. The origin of this receptor is a man aged 25 to 40 in good health. The CDR3 sequence is CASSEGLAGRYNEQFF. DNA of the CDR3: TGTGCCAGCAGTGAAGGACTAGCGGGAAGGTACAATGAGCAGTTCTTC.